Listed here are 21 T cell receptor beta chains from one sample, sequenced in a study of regulatory T cells in long-lasting Graves disease (dated by TCRdb to the early 2020s). The sample's time point label is to be understood as: persistent/refractory GD, antithyroid drugs over 5 years with positive TRAb. RNA was extracted from PBMCs in TRIzol for both TCR sequencing and RNA sequencing. Receptor libraries were prepared by multiplex PCR. Sequencing relied on an Illumina HiSeq 4000. TCR beta libraries were built with iRepertoire HTBI primers and Arm-PCR amplification of CDR3 regions. TCRdb reanalyzed the raw reads on its own, using fastp at Q25 for trimming and MiXCR for clone calling, and kept in-frame beta chains. Under each unique CDR3 protein, matching rows form one entry showing the most common genes and DNA. This sample has 400,000 to 500,000 distinct CDR3 sequences in its table, and around 21% of those were observed once. The ten largest clonotypes hold 6.5% to 10% of the sample.

The sample consisted of peripheral blood mononuclear cells (PBMCs), taken when the disease was refractory, from a patient treated with antithyroid drugs. The origin of the receptors is a female donor with Graves disease.

The chain links TRBV28 to TRBJ1-1; D is unresolved. The length of the CDR3 is 14 residues. Trimming took off 3 bases at V and 4 bases at J, with 12 bases between the two ends. Germline V gives CDR1 MDHEN, CDR2 SYDVKM. CDR3 region: CASSFWPPGTEAFF. DNA for the CDR3: TGTGCCAGCAGTTTCTGGCCCCCCGGCACTGAAGCTTTCTTT.

A remark on this clonotype: The junction departs from the called germline gene at one end, perhaps through a read error. V gene TRBV5-1 combines with J gene TRBJ1-1; D uncertain. This CDR3 has 13 residues. Germline V gene sequence: CDR1 SGHRS, CDR2 YFSETQ. CDR3 sequence: CAGSLATGTEAFF. CDR3 in DNA: TGCGCCGGCAGCTTGGCGACGGGAACTGAAGCTTTCTTT.

This clonotype showed up many times. The J gene is TRBJ1-5, the V gene TRBV28; D not resolved. From germline, CDR1 is MDHEN and CDR2 SYDVKM. This CDR3 is built from 17 residues. Trimming removed 4 bases from V and 0 bases from J, with 16 bases in between. CDR3 DNA: TGTGCCAGCAGTTACCTCCTGGCCGATTATAGCAATCAGCCCCAGCATTTT. Translating it yields CASSYLLADYSNQPQHF.

This clonotype was recorded at least ten times. This chain joins TRBV20-1 and TRBJ1-1; D not certain. This CDR3 has 15 amino acids. Germline V CDR1 and CDR2: DFQATT, SNEGSKA (reference sequence). Between the trimmed V and J ends, which lost 0 bases and 1 base, there was a span of 12 bases. Written as DNA, the CDR3 is TGCAGTGCTAGAGAAATTGGCCAAAGGAACACTGAAGCTTTCTTT. Protein sequence: CSAREIGQRNTEAFF.

The chain uses TRBV24-1 and TRBJ2-7; D is unresolved. Per the germline V gene, CDR1 is KGHDR and CDR2 is SFDVKD. The CDR3 is 11 amino acids. The V and J ends lost 1 base and 11 bases respectively, with 8 bases between them. CDR3 in DNA: TGTGCCACCAGTGATTTAGTCGTCGAGTACTTC. This gives the protein CATSDLVVEYF.

This clonotype was detected many times. This chain uses TRBV28 with TRBJ2-7; D is unresolved. The CDR3 contains 15 residues. The germline V gene encodes CDR1 MDHEN and CDR2 SYDVKM. The ends were cut back, 5 bases at V and 0 bases at J, with 14 bases in the middle. The CDR3 nucleotides are TGTGCCAGCAGTCCCCGACGGGTGGTCTCCTACGAGCAGTACTTC. Amino acids: CASSPRRVVSYEQYF.

This clonotype was recorded at least ten times. The CDR3 region is CASSSRPGTSVSYPEQYF. The CDR3 DNA sequence: TGTGCCAGCAGCTCCAGGCCCGGGACTAGCGTTAGTTACCCCGAGCAGTACTTC. The V and J genes are TRBV11-2 and TRBJ2-7; 10 nucleotides agree with TRBD2. CDR1 SGHAT and CDR2 FQNNGV come from the germline V gene. The CDR3 loop spans 18 amino acids. Losses at the gene ends were 4 bases for V and 6 bases for J; bases not matched to a gene: 18.

In the case of this clonotype: A read error is possible here, since a much larger clone lies one base away. This chain connects TRBV28 to TRBJ2-7; D is uncertain. Germline assignment: CDR1 MDHEN and CDR2 SYDVKM. CDR3 length equals 12 residues. CDR3 loop: CASMPSPYEHYF. As DNA, the CDR3 is TGTGCCAGCATGCCTAGTCCCTACGAGCACTACTTC.

To note about this clonotype: One junction end does not reproduce the germline sequence, and a read error may be involved. The chain links TRBV30 to TRBJ2-7; TRBD1 might be the D (6 bases). CDR1 is GTSNPN, CDR2 SVGIG, per germline (reference sequence). The CDR3 has 12 residues. CDR3 loop: CVWSADSYEQYF. The CDR3 DNA reads TGTGTCTGGAGTGCGGACAGCTACGAGCAGTACTTC. The full variable domain, in which reference TRBV30 and TRBJ2-7 provide the parts outside the CDR3, is SQTIHQWPATLVQPVGSPLSLECTVEGTSNPNLYWYRQAAGRGLQLLFYSVGIGQISSEVPQNLSASRPQDRQFILSSKKLLLSDSGFYLCVWSADSYEQYFGPGTRLTVT.

The chain carries TRBV4-1 and TRBJ2-7; D unresolved. The V end lost 1 base, the J end lost 0 bases, and 13 bases lay between the germline ends. The CDR3 consists of 16 residues. Germline-derived CDR1 and CDR2 are MGHRA and YSYEKL. The CDR3 region is CASSQVLGESSYEQYF. In DNA form, the CDR3 reads TGCGCCAGCAGCCAAGTATTAGGAGAGAGCTCCTACGAGCAGTACTTC.

This clonotype appeared many times. The rearrangement joins TRBV6-2 or TRBV6-3 to TRBJ2-2, with a possible D match to TRBD1 (6 bases). Trimming pared 0 bases from V and 4 bases from J, leaving 15 bases between. Germline lookup yields CDR1 MNHEY and CDR2 SVGEGT. The CDR3 totals 17 residues. The CDR3 region is CASSYSSWTALTGELFF. In DNA form, the CDR3 reads TGTGCCAGCAGTTACTCGTCTTGGACAGCGCTCACCGGGGAGCTGTTTTTT.

Worth noting for this clonotype: A much larger clone differs by one base, so this may be a read error. The chain has TRBV28 and TRBJ2-2, with 8 bases matching TRBD1. CDR3 length: 16 residues. The germline gives CDR1 MDHEN, CDR2 SYDVKM. CDR3 nucleotides: TGTGCCAGCAGTTTAAGGCAGGGGGCGAACGCCGGGGAGCTGTTTTTT. Protein product: CASSLRQGANAGELFF.

The table lists this clonotype with many counts. This chain uses TRBV28 with TRBJ1-1; a possible D gene is TRBD1 (6 bases). Trimming stripped 6 bases from V and 5 bases from J, with 13 bases between. Germline V gene lookup returns CDR1 MDHEN and CDR2 SYDVKM. The CDR3 loop spans 13 amino acids. This chain's CDR3 is CASSLEGDTEAFF. Here the CDR3 DNA reads TGTGCCAGCAGCTTAGAGGGGGATACTGAAGCTTTCTTT.

This chain uses TRBV19 with TRBJ2-2; 11 bases are a match to TRBD2. The CDR3 is made up of 17 amino acids. Per germline, CDR1 LNHDA and CDR2 SQIVND (reference sequence). V lost 5 bases, J lost 6 bases, and 11 bases stayed unmatched. The CDR3 reads CASSPRLAGTSAGELFF. In DNA form, the CDR3 reads TGTGCCAGTAGTCCAAGACTAGCGGGAACCTCCGCCGGGGAGCTGTTTTTT.

Details on this clonotype: Sequence at one end of the junction differs from germline and may be a read error. The chain uses TRBV6-2 or TRBV6-3 and TRBJ2-1; 8 nucleotides agree with TRBD2. Germline values: CDR1 MNHEY, CDR2 SVGEGT. The CDR3 loop spans 16 amino acids. Here the CDR3 DNA reads TGTGCCAGCAGTCACTCTAGCGGGTGGGACTTAGATGAGCAGTTCTTC. Amino acid sequence: CASSHSSGWDLDEQFF.

This clonotype was seen many times. The rearrangement joins TRBV28 to TRBJ2-7, with 9 bases matching TRBD2. This CDR3 comprises 17 residues. Germline V CDR1 and CDR2: MDHEN, SYDVKM. J lost 3 bases, V lost 0 bases, and 9 bases had no gene match. The CDR3 loop reads CASSLWRIAGARYEQYF. In DNA, the CDR3 is TGTGCCAGCAGTTTATGGAGGATAGCGGGAGCGCGCTACGAGCAGTACTTC.

This clonotype was seen many times. The V call is TRBV7-2, the J call TRBJ2-7, with D possibly being TRBD2 (7 bases). This CDR3 region has 15 residues. Germline-derived CDR1 and CDR2 are SGHTA and FQGNSA. V was clipped by 0 bases and J by 3 bases, with 12 bases between them. The CDR3 sequence is CASSLASGGGYEQYF. In DNA form, the CDR3 reads TGTGCCAGCAGCTTAGCGTCGGGGGGCGGCTACGAGCAGTACTTC.

The chain carries TRBV27 and TRBJ2-7; tentative D call: TRBD1 (5 bases). V shed 5 bases and J shed 4 bases, with 12 bases lying between them. This CDR3 is 13 amino acids long. CDR1 MNHEY and CDR2 SMNVEV come from the germline V gene (reference sequence). This CDR3 is CASSTDNRYEQYF. The CDR3 DNA reads TGTGCCAGCAGTACAGACAACAGGTACGAGCAGTACTTC.

This chain joins TRBV28 and TRBJ2-2; perhaps TRBD2 as D (5 bases). The CDR3 length is 15 residues. CDR1 is MDHEN and CDR2 is SYDVKM in the germline V gene. V lost 5 bases and J lost 5, with 15 bases in between. CDR3: CASSPRGWATGELFF. The CDR3 DNA reads as TGTGCCAGCAGTCCGAGAGGGTGGGCGACCGGGGAGCTGTTTTTT.

This clonotype was seen at least ten times. The chain is built from TRBV20-1 and TRBJ2-7; D may be TRBD2 (6 bases). Trimming cost V 0 bases and J 2 bases, with 14 bases left between them. Looked up from germline, CDR1 is DFQATT and CDR2 is SNEGSKA (reference sequence). CDR3 length: 15 residues. The CDR3 sequence: CSAREGGIRTYEQYF. The CDR3 DNA is TGCAGTGCTAGAGAGGGCGGGATAAGAACCTACGAGCAGTACTTC.

This clonotype has at least ten counts. V gene TRBV7-9 combines with J gene TRBJ2-4, with 7 positions matching TRBD2. This CDR3 is built from 14 residues. The germline gives CDR1 SEHNR, CDR2 FQNEAQ (reference sequence). After removal of 8 bases from V and 8 bases from J, the junction contained 12 bases not matched to a gene. CDR3 sequence: CASSRRGGGDIQYF. CDR3 coding DNA: TGTGCCAGCTCAAGGCGTGGGGGAGGGGACATTCAGTACTTC.